One and the same sample provided the 10 T cell receptor beta chains below, sequenced in a study of blood T cell repertoires in COVID-19. The data were produced by immunoSEQ multiplex PCR, yet TCRdb's version contains in-frame clones alone and is incomplete. The repertoire holds a few hundred thousand clones, with around nine tenths as singletons. Sequenced input: peripheral blood. The receptors shown here come from a man aged 40-50 years who had recovered from COVID-19.

The rearrangement uses TRBV7-8 and TRBJ2-3; 10 positions agree with TRBD2. CDR3 size: 17 residues. After removal of 0 bases from V and 2 bases from J, the junction contained 5 bases not matched to a gene. Germline V lookup: CDR1 SGHVS, CDR2 FQNEAQ. This CDR3 reads CASSLAAGGSLTDTQYF. The CDR3 region has the DNA TGTGCCAGCAGCTTAGCAGCGGGAGGGTCCCTCACAGATACGCAGTATTTT.

This clone occurred once. The chain recombines TRBV3-1 (or the pseudogene TRBV3-2) with TRBJ2-3, with TRBD2 identical over 9 bases. V was clipped by 6 bases and J by 5 bases; unmatched bases: 12. From germline, CDR1 is LGHDT and CDR2 YNNKEL (reference sequence). The CDR3 is 16 amino acids. This chain's CDR3 is CASRPGGGGARDTQYF. The DNA for the CDR3 is TGTGCCAGCAGACCCGGAGGCGGGGGGGCTAGAGATACGCAGTATTTT.

V usage is TRBV5-8 and J usage is TRBJ2-7; D may be TRBD1 (5 bases). The ends were cut back, 3 bases at V and 2 bases at J, with 9 bases in the middle. The germline CDR1 and CDR2 sequences are SGHTS and YDEGEE. This CDR3 is built from 13 residues. The DNA of the CDR3 is TGTGCCAGCAGCTGGGGCAAAACCTACGAGCAGTACTTC. Translation: CASSWGKTYEQYF.

The chain couples TRBV5-6 to TRBJ1-1; no clear D. The CDR3 runs 13 residues. CDR1 and CDR2 (germline): SGHDT, YYEEEE. V was clipped by 0 bases and J by 7 bases, with 10 bases between them. This chain's CDR3 is CASSLGGGFEAFF. CDR3 sequence (DNA): TGTGCCAGCAGCTTGGGAGGCGGGTTTGAAGCTTTCTTT.

The chain combines TRBV7-2 with TRBJ1-4, with 8 bases aligning to TRBD1. The V gene's germline CDR1 is SGHTA and CDR2 FQGNSA. The trim removed 4 bases at V and 7 bases at J, leaving 14 bases unmatched. The CDR3 is 17 amino acids. CDR3 nucleotide sequence: TGTGCCAGCAGCTCCTTCTACCAGGGGGCTGCTGTTGAAAAACTGTTTTTT. Translated: CASSSFYQGAAVEKLFF.

The rearrangement uses TRBV4-3 and TRBJ1-2; weak D call: TRBD1 (5 bases). V was clipped by 4 bases and J by 4 bases, with 10 bases between them. This CDR3 has 13 residues. Germline V gives CDR1 LGHNA, CDR2 YSLEER. This CDR3 reads CASSPTGGYGYTF. CDR3 nucleotide sequence: TGCGCCAGCAGCCCGACCGGGGGCTATGGCTACACCTTC.

The chain employs TRBV7-3 and TRBJ2-2; 9 nucleotides agree with TRBD1. The trim removed 3 bases at V and 6 bases at J, leaving 8 bases unmatched. The CDR3 length is 16 residues. From germline, CDR1 is SGHTA and CDR2 FQGTGA. The CDR3 here is CASSFRPTGGAGELFF. CDR3 DNA sequence: TGTGCCAGCAGCTTTCGACCTACAGGGGGCGCCGGGGAGCTGTTTTTT.

The rearrangement uses TRBV7-9 and TRBJ2-1, with 7 bases lining up with TRBD2. Germline V CDR1 and CDR2: SEHNR, FQNEAQ (reference sequence). With V trimmed by 5 bases and J by 1 base, 8 bases remained unmatched. There are 16 residues in the CDR3. CDR3: CASSPLGGGSYNEQFF. For the CDR3, the DNA is TGTGCCAGCAGCCCTCTGGGGGGGGGATCCTACAATGAGCAGTTCTTC.

The J gene is TRBJ2-7, the V gene TRBV2, with unresolved D. Germline CDR1 reads SNHLY; CDR2 reads FYNNEI. V was shortened by 6 bases and J by 3 bases, with 3 bases between the two germline ends. This CDR3 comprises 10 residues. The CDR3 DNA sequence: TGTGCCAGCAGCAACTACGAGCAGTACTTC. Protein product: CASSNYEQYF.

This chain joins TRBV7-2 and TRBJ2-3, with D maybe TRBD1 (6 bases). Looked up from germline, CDR1 is SGHTA and CDR2 is FQGNSA. V was clipped by 6 bases and J by 0 bases, with 16 bases between them. CDR3 length: 16 residues. The CDR3 DNA sequence: TGTGCCAGCAGAGCTCGACAGGCCACCAGCACAGATACGCAGTATTTT. Translation: CASRARQATSTDTQYF.